This T cell receptor (beta chain) was recovered during a study of blood T cell repertoires in COVID-19. Study-level information: In each case, the material was cDNA or gDNA derived from T cells, B-cell-depleted T cells, or PBMCs.

Sequenced by immunoSEQ multiplex PCR; TCRdb stores in-frame clones only, minus some. Of roughly 340,000 clones in the sample, approximately 88% were seen once. It was during active infection that Seattle patients were enrolled and then longitudinally followed. The length of the CDR3 is 13 residues. Germline V gives CDR1 SEHNR, CDR2 FQNEAQ (reference sequence). V lost 5 bases and J lost 7, with 12 bases in between. This chain connects TRBV7-9 to TRBJ2-1, with TRBD2 as a possible D gene (5 bases). Sequenced input: peripheral blood. This TCR derives from a woman aged 25 to 39 with COVID-19, enrolled during active disease. In DNA form, the CDR3 reads TGTGCCAGCAGCCCCGTGGGGAGAAATGAGCAGTTCTTC. As protein: CASSPVGRNEQFF.